Sequencing of this TCR beta chain was carried out in a study of shared clonotypes between healthy human individuals. Study-wide findings and caveats: Relative to memory subsets, naive subsets generally showed larger estimated richness.

The CD4+ fraction was divided into a CD45RA+ naive subset and a CD45RA-negative memory subset. Germline V lookup: CDR1 SGHTA, CDR2 FQGTGA. V was pared by 1 base and J by 3 bases, with 11 bases between. The CDR3 totals 15 residues. Comments on this clone: The antigen is not known.

TCRdb's table, derived via immunoSEQ multiplex PCR, lists solely in-frame clones and lacks some. The table shows 300,000 to 400,000 clones, with about 70% occurring only once. The sample comprised memory CD4+ T cells sorted from blood. Subset here: CD45RA-negative fraction. V and J are TRBV7-3 and TRBJ2-3; tentatively, D is TRBD2 (6 bases). The clonotype comes from a young man in good health. The DNA for the CDR3 is TGTGCCAGCAGCTTAATGGGTGCGGGGACAGATACGCAGTATTTT. It is translated as CASSLMGAGTDTQYF. The complete variable domain, with remaining parts taken from reference TRBV7-3 and TRBJ2-3, reads GAGVSQTPSNKVTEKGKYVELRCDPISGHTALYWYRQSLGQGPEFLIYFQGTGAADDSGLPNDRFFAVRPEGSVSTLKIQRTERGDSAVYLCASSLMGAGTDTQYFGPGTRLTVL.